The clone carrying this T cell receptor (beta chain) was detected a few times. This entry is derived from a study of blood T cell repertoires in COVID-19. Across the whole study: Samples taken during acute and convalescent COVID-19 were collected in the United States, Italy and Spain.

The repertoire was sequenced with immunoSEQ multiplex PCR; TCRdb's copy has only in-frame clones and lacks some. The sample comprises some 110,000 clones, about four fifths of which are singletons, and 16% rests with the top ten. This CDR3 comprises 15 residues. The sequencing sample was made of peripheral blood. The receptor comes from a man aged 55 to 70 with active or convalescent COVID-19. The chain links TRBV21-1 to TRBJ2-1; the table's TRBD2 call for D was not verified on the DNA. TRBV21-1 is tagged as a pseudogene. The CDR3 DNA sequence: TGTGCCAGCAGCAAAGCCTTACTAGCGGACAATGAGCAGTTCTTC. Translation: CASSKALLADNEQFF.